The present entry profiles one TCR beta chain with its context. Its antigen is not known. V lost 5 bases and J lost 6; bases outside the gene matches: 2. This CDR3 contains 11 residues. Germline CDR1 DFQATT, CDR2 SNEGSKA (reference sequence). TCRdb keeps only in-frame clones here, not all; method: immunoSEQ multiplex PCR. The table has 210,000 or so clones, 85% to 95% seen once. The data are from a study of T cell responses to AZD1222 COVID-19 vaccine. Study results and caveats: Donors were chiefly white British, with a greater number of females, and clonal diversity was perhaps underestimated. Only a handful of individuals given AZD1222 were seropositive at baseline. Reports indicate that nearly half of spike-specific TCRs are directed at unmutated variant regions. Repertoires were collected only later (after the peak T cell response had occurred).

The chain is built from TRBV20-1 and TRBJ2-7; 9 bases fit TRBD1. The TCR comes from an adult in good health. The sequencing used peripheral blood, collected on day 0 of MenACWY control vaccination. Written as DNA, the CDR3 is TGCAGTGCTGGACAGGGGTTCGAGCAGTACTTC. It encodes CSAGQGFEQYF.